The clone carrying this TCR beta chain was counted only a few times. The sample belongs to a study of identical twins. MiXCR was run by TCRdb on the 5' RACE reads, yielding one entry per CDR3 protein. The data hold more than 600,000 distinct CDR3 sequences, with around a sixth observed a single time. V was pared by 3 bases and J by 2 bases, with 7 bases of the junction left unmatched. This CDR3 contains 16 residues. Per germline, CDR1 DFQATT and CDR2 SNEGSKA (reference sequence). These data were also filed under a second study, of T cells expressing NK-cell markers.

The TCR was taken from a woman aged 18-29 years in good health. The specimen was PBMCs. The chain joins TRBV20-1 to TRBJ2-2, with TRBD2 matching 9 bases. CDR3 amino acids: CSARGSGGPNTGELFF. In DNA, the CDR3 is TGCAGTGCTAGGGGTAGCGGGGGCCCAAACACCGGGGAGCTGTTTTTT.